This T cell receptor (beta chain) was identified in a study of T cell responses to AZD1222 COVID-19 vaccine. Study-wide background: Pooling was applied to second doses at about 4 or about 12 weeks.

This clone was counted once. What it recognizes is unknown. Clones were read by immunoSEQ multiplex PCR, and TCRdb kept only the in-frame ones, dropping some. This sample has under 130,000 clones; roughly 82% occur once, and the top ten carry around 5%. Findings and caveats of the study: There were vaccine-associated CD4 TCRs across spike, dominant at 160-218 and 743-854.

This CDR3 comprises 15 residues. Germline CDR1 reads ENHRY; CDR2 reads SYGVKD. Between the trimmed V and J ends, which lost 2 bases and 2 bases, there was a span of 13 bases. This clonotype originated in an adult in good health. This chain uses TRBV10-3 with TRBJ2-7; D possibly corresponds to TRBD1 (6 bases). Sequenced here: peripheral blood, sampled on day 0 of AZD1222 vaccination. The CDR3 DNA sequence: TGTGCCATCAGTGAGCCTGGGGGCAGTACCTACGAGCAGTACTTC. The encoded protein is CAISEPGGSTYEQYF.